One and the same sample provided the 30 T cell receptor beta chains below, sequenced in a study of blood T cell repertoires in COVID-19. TCRdb's copy holds only in-frame clones and misses some; the assay was immunoSEQ multiplex PCR. The top ten clones hold 9% to 10% of a sample with some 150,000 clones, around 84% of them seen once. The material sequenced was peripheral blood. Receptors originate from a woman between 45 and 60 years old with acute or convalescent COVID-19.

The CDR3 region has the DNA TGTGCCAGCAGCTATAAGCGGGCCAGGACCACAGATACGCAGTATTTT. Translating it yields CASSYKRARTTDTQYF. The V call is TRBV11-2, the J call TRBJ2-3; possible D gene TRBD2, 6 bases. Trimming took 4 bases from V and 2 from J, leaving 16 bases between them. Germline V gene lookup returns CDR1 SGHAT and CDR2 FQNNGV. The CDR3 sequence is 16 residues long.

This clone has just a few counts. The chain has TRBV10-2 and TRBJ2-2; D possibly corresponds to TRBD2 (7 bases). Germline values: CDR1 WSHSY, CDR2 SAAADI. CDR3 size: 16 residues. V was shortened by 7 bases and J by 6 bases, with 21 bases between the two germline ends. DNA of the CDR3: TGCGCCAGCAAGCGGTCCCCCGGGGGGCGTGCCGGGGAGCTGTTTTTT. Protein product: CASKRSPGGRAGELFF.

V and J are TRBV14 and TRBJ2-7, with TRBD1 matching over 10 bases. Germline lookup yields CDR1 SGHDN and CDR2 FVKESK. CDR3 size: 13 residues. V lost 5 bases to trimming and J lost 6 bases; unmatched junction nucleotides: 4. In DNA form, the CDR3 reads TGTGCCAGCAGCACGACAGGGGGCTTCGAGCAGTACTTC. It is translated as CASSTTGGFEQYF.

V usage is TRBV28 and J usage is TRBJ2-3, with D perhaps TRBD2 (5 bases). Germline CDR1 reads MDHEN; CDR2 reads SYDVKM. The CDR3 covers 15 residues. Trimming pared 8 bases from V and 5 bases from J, leaving 20 bases between. Here the CDR3 DNA reads TGTGCCAGCGCTTTCTTCGGGGTCGGGATAGATACGCAGTATTTT. Encoded protein: CASAFFGVGIDTQYF.

The chain links TRBV12-3 or TRBV12-4 to TRBJ2-7; TRBD2 agrees at 8 bases. The J segment lost 3 bases and the V segment lost 3 bases, leaving 1 base of the junction unmatched. This CDR3 is built from 13 residues. CDR3 nucleotides: TGTGCCAGCAGTTTCAGCGGGAGCTACGAGCAGTACTTC. Protein sequence: CASSFSGSYEQYF.

Remarks on this clone: The same CDR3 can be traced to other DNA sequences in this sample. This chain connects TRBV28 to TRBJ1-6, with D possibly being TRBD1 (5 bases). The germline V gene encodes CDR1 MDHEN and CDR2 SYDVKM. V lost 5 bases, J lost 4 bases, and 9 bases lay in between. The CDR3 extends over 14 amino acids. CDR3 sequence reads: CASSQQAYNSPLHF. The CDR3 nucleotides read TGTGCCAGCAGTCAACAGGCGTATAATTCACCCCTCCACTTT. The variable domain in full, completed from reference TRBV28 and TRBJ1-6, reads DVKVTQSSRYLVKRTGEKVFLECVQDMDHENMFWYRQDPGLGLRLIYFSYDVKMKEKGDIPEGYSVSREKKERFSLILESASTNQTSMYLCASSQQAYNSPLHFGNGTRLTVT.

The V and J genes are TRBV5-1 and TRBJ1-1, with 10 bases aligning to TRBD1. In germline, CDR1 is SGHRS, CDR2 YFSETQ. The CDR3 is made up of 17 amino acids. The V and J ends lost 0 bases and 3 bases, in that order; junction bases with no gene match: 8. The CDR3 nucleotides are TGCGCCAGCAGCTTGGGCCCGACAGGGGGCGACGACACTGAAGCTTTCTTT. Amino acids: CASSLGPTGGDDTEAFF.

The gene calls are TRBV3-1 (or the pseudogene TRBV3-2) and TRBJ2-5; 8 nucleotides match TRBD2. There are 17 residues in the CDR3. The V segment lost 6 bases and the J segment 5 bases; nucleotides outside the gene matches: 17. CDR1 is LGHDT and CDR2 is YNNKEL in the germline V gene (reference sequence). In DNA form, the CDR3 reads TGTGCCAGCAGACAGGCGAGCCTAGCGGGCAAGGGTGAGACCCAGTACTTC. Residues: CASRQASLAGKGETQYF.

V usage is TRBV4-2 and J usage is TRBJ2-1, with TRBD2 matching 10 bases. Looked up from germline, CDR1 is LGHNA and CDR2 is YNFKEQ. The J segment lost 6 bases and the V segment lost 6 bases, leaving 11 bases of the junction unmatched. The length of the CDR3 is 16 residues. CDR3 region: CASSKLAGRGSNEQFF. CDR3 in DNA: TGTGCCAGCAGTAAACTAGCGGGACGAGGTTCCAATGAGCAGTTCTTC.

V is TRBV28 and J is TRBJ1-5, with D perhaps TRBD1 (6 bases). Trimming cost V 6 bases and J 2 bases, with 8 bases left between them. Germline-derived CDR1 and CDR2 are MDHEN and SYDVKM. The CDR3 has 13 amino acids. CDR3 amino acids: CASRQGRNQPQHF. CDR3 coding DNA: TGTGCCAGCAGACAGGGTCGCAATCAGCCCCAGCATTTT.

The CDR3 loop reads CASSKGGLPSNQPQHF. The CDR3 region has the DNA TGTGCCAGCAGCAAAGGAGGACTCCCTAGCAATCAGCCCCAGCATTTT. The rearrangement links TRBV21-1 to TRBJ1-5. TRBV21-1 is given as a pseudogene. The length of the CDR3 is 16 residues.

The genes are TRBV5-1 and TRBJ2-3, with TRBD1 matching 10 bases. V was pared by 4 bases and J by 5 bases, with 10 bases of the junction left unmatched. CDR3 length: 16 residues. CDR1 is SGHRS, CDR2 YFSETQ, per germline. In DNA, the CDR3 is TGCGCCAGCAGCCCGATGGGACAGGGGCTGGGAGATACGCAGTATTTT. Translated, it gives CASSPMGQGLGDTQYF.

This sequence joins TRBV24-1 and TRBJ2-7; TRBD2 matches 8 bases. V was pared by 2 bases and J by 4 bases, with 21 bases of the junction left unmatched. Germline V gene data show CDR1 as KGHDR and CDR2 as SFDVKD. The CDR3 runs to 20 residues. CDR3 bases: TGTGCCACCAGTGATTGCAGTGGACTAGCCGCACTCTTCTCCCTTTACGAGCAGTACTTC. Amino acids: CATSDCSGLAALFSLYEQYF.

The CDR3 nucleotides read TGTGCCAGCAGTGAACTCTCCGGGAGCCATAATTCACCCCTCCACTTT. Amino acids: CASSELSGSHNSPLHF. The chain employs TRBV6-1 and TRBJ1-6; D ambiguous. Germline CDR1 and CDR2: MNHNS and SASEGT. V lost 2 bases and J 5 bases, leaving 13 bases between the germline ends. CDR3 length equals 16 residues.

As DNA, the CDR3 is TGTGCCAGCAGCCAGGGTGGGACTAGCGGGAGCTTCGGGTACGAGCAGTACTTC. Its translation: CASSQGGTSGSFGYEQYF. This chain joins TRBV4-2 and TRBJ2-7; 14 bases map to TRBD2. The germline V gene encodes CDR1 LGHNA and CDR2 YNFKEQ. This CDR3 contains 18 residues. The ends lost 3 bases at V and 4 bases at J; junction bases unmatched: 11.

V is TRBV5-1 and J is TRBJ1-3, with no clear D. Trimming shortened V by 4 bases and J by 0 bases, and 8 bases separated the two germline ends. This CDR3 contains 14 residues. CDR1 and CDR2 (germline): SGHRS, YFSETQ. The CDR3 DNA sequence: TGCGCCAGCAGCCCGGAGGGCTCTGGAAACACCATATATTTT. Translation gives CASSPEGSGNTIYF.

This clone was detected a few times. The rearrangement joins TRBV4-3 to TRBJ2-7; D gene unclear. The CDR3 runs to 15 residues. Germline V gives CDR1 LGHNA, CDR2 YSLEER. V dropped 0 bases and J dropped 3 bases, with 12 bases sitting between them. CDR3 in DNA: TGCGCCAGCAGCCAAGATTACTACCCGAGCTACGAGCAGTACTTC. Encoded protein: CASSQDYYPSYEQYF.

The chain has TRBV2 and TRBJ2-7, with 9 bases fitting TRBD2. Germline trimming cut 5 bases from V and 6 bases from J; bases unmatched to any gene: 14. This CDR3 spans 16 amino acids. Per the germline V gene, CDR1 is SNHLY and CDR2 is FYNNEI. CDR3 region: CASSRSGGLDMGEQYF. The CDR3 bases are TGTGCCAGCAGTCGTAGCGGGGGCCTTGATATGGGCGAGCAGTACTTC.

A remark on this clone: The junction differs from germline at one of its ends, possibly a read error. This rearrangement joins TRBV6-5 to TRBJ1-4, with D perhaps matching TRBD1 (5 bases). CDR1 is MNHEY, CDR2 SVGAGI, per germline. The CDR3 totals 16 residues. CDR3: CASSSGLQWGGERLFF. The CDR3 nucleotides are TGTGCCAGCAGTTCCGGACTACAGTGGGGCGGGGAAAGACTGTTTTTT.

In its sample, this clone was seen once. The chain joins TRBV4-2 to TRBJ2-2; 7 bases are a match to TRBD1. The CDR3 is 16 residues long. The germline V gene has CDR1 LGHNA and CDR2 YNFKEQ. The trim removed 0 bases at V and 5 bases at J, leaving 6 bases unmatched. In DNA form, the CDR3 reads TGTGCCAGCAGCCAAGATTGGCAGGGGGTAACCGGGGAGCTGTTTTTT. Its protein product is CASSQDWQGVTGELFF.

Of note for this clone: One end of the junction is discordant with germline, which a read error may explain. J is TRBJ1-2 and V is TRBV6-1; no reliable D call. The CDR3 length is 11 residues. The germline gives CDR1 MNHNS, CDR2 SASEGT. The CDR3 sequence: CASSEVPIEGF. CDR3 in DNA: TGTGCCAGCAGTGAAGTTCCGATTGAGGGATTC.

The rearrangement uses TRBV28 and TRBJ1-6, with 8 bases fitting TRBD1. The trim removed 3 bases at V and 6 bases at J, leaving 4 bases unmatched. Germline V gene sequence: CDR1 MDHEN, CDR2 SYDVKM. This CDR3 is 15 amino acids long. CDR3 DNA: TGTGCCAGCAGTTTGACAGGGGTAATTAATTCACCCCTCCACTTT. Translated, it gives CASSLTGVINSPLHF.

This clone was seen only a few times. The rearrangement uses TRBV12-3 or TRBV12-4 and TRBJ1-2; weak D call: TRBD1 (5 bases). V lost 7 bases and J lost 8, with 17 bases in between. This CDR3 comprises 13 residues. For the CDR3, the DNA is TGTGCCAGCAACTCGGGAGGGGTAGAAGGCTACACCTTC. Protein: CASNSGGVEGYTF.

Only a few counts were recorded for this clone. The chain uses TRBV7-8 and TRBJ2-7; D call uncertain. Germline CDR1 reads SGHVS; CDR2 reads FQNEAQ. The CDR3 is made up of 12 amino acids. Trimming removed 5 bases at V and 5 bases at J, with 10 bases between. This CDR3 reads CASSVLIHEQYF. In DNA form, the CDR3 reads TGTGCCAGCAGCGTTCTTATCCACGAGCAGTACTTC. Combining the CDR3 with reference TRBV7-8 and TRBJ2-7 gives the whole variable domain GAGVSQSPRYKVAKRGQDVALRCDPISGHVSLFWYQQALGQGPEFLTYFQNEAQLDKSGLPSDRFFAERPEGSVSTLKIQRTQQEDSAVYLCASSVLIHEQYFGPGTRLTVT.

The chain recombines TRBV4-1 with TRBJ2-3; D gene ambiguous. V was shortened by 4 bases and J by 4 bases, with 9 bases between the two germline ends. Germline V gene data show CDR1 as MGHRA and CDR2 as YSYEKL. This CDR3 contains 13 residues. CDR3 region: CASSPRSADTQYF. In nucleotides, the CDR3 is TGCGCCAGCAGCCCCCGGTCGGCAGATACGCAGTATTTT.

The chain links TRBV21-1 to TRBJ2-1; the table's D call, TRBD2, has no DNA check behind it. TRBV21-1 has pseudogene status. The length of the CDR3 is 20 residues. CDR3 sequence reads: CASSKRTGLAGATSYNEQFF. DNA of the CDR3: TGTGCCAGCAGCAAAAGGACGGGACTAGCGGGGGCCACCTCCTACAATGAGCAGTTCTTC.

The chain has TRBV5-6 and TRBJ2-7; 13 positions match TRBD2. The CDR3 contains 17 residues. Per the germline V gene, CDR1 is SGHDT and CDR2 is YYEEEE. J gave up 2 bases and V 4 bases, and 9 bases lay outside the gene matches. CDR3 in DNA: TGTGCCAGCAGCCTCGGGACTAGCGGGAACAGGCCCTACGAGCAGTACTTC. This translates into CASSLGTSGNRPYEQYF. The full variable domain, rest sourced from reference TRBV5-6 and TRBJ2-7, is DAGVTQSPTHLIKTRGQQVTLRCSPKSGHDTVSWYQQALGQGPQFIFQYYEEEERQRGNFPDRFSGHQFPNYSSELNVNALLLGDSALYLCASSLGTSGNRPYEQYFGPGTRLTVT.

The chain recombines TRBV18 with TRBJ2-3; a weak D match, TRBD2 (5 bases). The V gene's germline CDR1 is KGHSH and CDR2 LQKENI. CDR3 length equals 16 residues. V was clipped by 5 bases and J by 0 bases, with 15 bases between them. The CDR3 DNA reads as TGTGCCAGCTCATCAGCCACGGGATCTAGCACAGATACGCAGTATTTT. Protein sequence: CASSSATGSSTDTQYF.

The CDR3, as DNA: TGCGCCAGCAGCTTGGGCAGCGCGAACACTGAAGCTTTCTTT. Its translation is CASSLGSANTEAFF. The J gene is TRBJ1-1, the V gene TRBV5-1; no reliable D call. CDR1 is SGHRS and CDR2 is YFSETQ in the germline V gene. CDR3 length equals 14 residues. The germline V and J ends were trimmed by 0 bases and 1 base, with 7 bases remaining between them.

This chain uses TRBV2 with TRBJ1-6, with D perhaps TRBD1 (5 bases). The V gene's germline CDR1 is SNHLY and CDR2 FYNNEI. The CDR3 consists of 14 residues. Trimming took off 7 bases at V and 3 bases at J, with 10 bases between the two ends. The chain's CDR3 is CASKAGDYNSPLHF. CDR3 coding DNA: TGTGCCAGCAAGGCGGGGGACTATAATTCACCCCTCCACTTT.